The 28 T cell receptor beta chains below come from one sample, sequenced in a study of T-cell memory formation after mild COVID-19. TCRdb used MiXCR to reprocess the 5' RACE reads, holding one entry per CDR3 protein. The sample includes a few hundred thousand distinct CDR3 sequences, 27% of them seen just once. Sequencing input: PBMCs or a T cell subset sorted from them (not recorded which). Receptors originate from an adult woman who had mild COVID-19 (a few samples of this study predate the infection). Cell type and time point are not known.

This clonotype was counted between two and nine times. The rearrangement joins TRBV29-1 to TRBJ1-1; D possibly corresponds to TRBD1 (5 bases). CDR1 is SQVTM and CDR2 is ANQGSEA in the germline V gene. V lost 3 bases, J lost 1 base, and 15 bases lay in between. The CDR3 extends over 15 amino acids. The CDR3 nucleotides read TGCAGCGTTGACGTCATTGGCGGGACGAACACTGAAGCTTTCTTT. It encodes CSVDVIGGTNTEAFF.

The V call is TRBV6-5, the J call TRBJ1-1; 10 positions agree with TRBD1. CDR3 length equals 15 residues. J lost 10 bases, V lost 5 bases, and 13 bases had no gene match. Germline CDR1 reads MNHEY; CDR2 reads SVGAGI. Written as DNA, the CDR3 is TGTGCCAGCAGTCCTGACAGGGGGCAGATCTTGGGAGCTTTCTTT. Residues: CASSPDRGQILGAFF.

The V and J genes are TRBV20-1 and TRBJ2-5; 11 nucleotides line up with TRBD2. Germline CDR1 is DFQATT and CDR2 is SNEGSKA (reference sequence). The CDR3 has 14 amino acids. J was trimmed by 0 bases and V by 5 bases; bases with no gene match: 2. CDR3 protein: CSAGTSGNQETQYF. The CDR3 DNA reads as TGCAGTGCTGGGACTAGCGGAAACCAAGAGACCCAGTACTTC.

The chain links TRBV20-1 to TRBJ1-1, with D tentatively TRBD1 (5 bases). There are 10 residues in the CDR3. Germline CDR1 and CDR2: DFQATT and SNEGSKA (reference sequence). V lost 7 bases, J lost 8 bases, and 11 bases lay in between. The CDR3 DNA reads TGCAGTGTTGGGGGTCAGGAAGCTTTCTTT. It yields the protein CSVGGQEAFF.

A few counts support this clonotype. The gene calls are TRBV20-1 and TRBJ2-1; 8 nucleotides agree with TRBD2. Germline-derived CDR1 and CDR2 are DFQATT and SNEGSKA (reference sequence). CDR3 length equals 17 residues. V shed 3 bases and J 2 bases; nucleotides not matched to a gene: 12. DNA of the CDR3: TGCAGTGCTAGTACTTGGCTCTTGCGGGGGGCCTACAATGAGCAGTTCTTC. This encodes CSASTWLLRGAYNEQFF.

V and J are TRBV7-6 and TRBJ2-5; D possibly corresponds to TRBD2 (6 bases). V dropped 5 bases and J dropped 1 base, with 8 bases sitting between them. The CDR3 has 13 amino acids. Germline-derived CDR1 and CDR2 are SGHVS and FNYEAQ. The CDR3 DNA reads TGTGCCAGCAGCCCGGAGGGCCAAGAGACCCAGTACTTC. Its protein product is CASSPEGQETQYF.

This sequence joins TRBV19 and TRBJ1-1; unclear D gene. Germline values: CDR1 LNHDA, CDR2 SQIVND (reference sequence). V was shortened by 4 bases and J by 3 bases, with 12 bases between the two germline ends. This CDR3 region has 14 residues. The CDR3 DNA follows: TGTGCCAGTAGTACTGCCGTGGTTTACACTGAAGCTTTCTTT. Amino acids: CASSTAVVYTEAFF.

The chain has TRBV18 and TRBJ2-1; D is undetermined. CDR3 length: 14 amino acids. Germline V gene data show CDR1 as KGHSH and CDR2 as LQKENI. V was trimmed by 4 bases and J by 4 bases, leaving 11 bases between them. The CDR3 nucleotides read TGTGCCAGCTCACTGTTTGGGTTATACAATGAGCAGTTCTTC. Protein: CASSLFGLYNEQFF.

There are a few counts of this clonotype. The chain joins TRBV5-4 to TRBJ2-1; 9 bases are a match to TRBD2. The ends lost 4 bases at V and 0 bases at J; junction bases unmatched: 5. The germline V gene encodes CDR1 SGHNT and CDR2 YYREEE (reference sequence). The CDR3 extends over 16 amino acids. In DNA, the CDR3 is TGTGCCAGCAGCGTAGGACTAGCGCCCTCCTACAATGAGCAGTTCTTC. Residues: CASSVGLAPSYNEQFF.

The table lists this clonotype with a few counts. The DNA of the CDR3 is TGCAGTCTACAGGGAAATTCACCCCTCCACTTT. Its translation: CSLQGNSPLHF. V and J are TRBV20-1 and TRBJ1-6; the D gene is possibly TRBD1 (6 bases). The V gene lost 8 bases and the J gene lost 7 bases, with 9 bases spanning the gap. The CDR3 consists of 11 residues. CDR1 DFQATT and CDR2 SNEGSKA come from the germline V gene (reference sequence).

The CDR3 nucleotides are TGCGCCGCAACTATAACCGGGACTAGCGGGGAGGTCCAAGAGACCCAGTACTTC. Translated, it gives CAATITGTSGEVQETQYF. This sequence joins TRBV4-1 and TRBJ2-5; 13 bases agree with TRBD2. Germline V gene data show CDR1 as MGHRA and CDR2 as YSYEKL. This CDR3 contains 18 residues. Trimming cost V 11 bases and J 1 base; bases outside gene matches: 16.

The chain is built from TRBV2 and TRBJ2-7; 13 nucleotides line up with TRBD2. After removal of 3 bases from V and 4 bases from J, the junction contained 3 bases not matched to a gene. The CDR3 has 15 residues. CDR1 is SNHLY, CDR2 FYNNEI, per germline. CDR3 residues: CASSEGLAGRYEQYF. The CDR3 region has the DNA TGTGCCAGCAGTGAGGGACTAGCGGGGAGGTACGAGCAGTACTTC.

The chain links TRBV7-9 to TRBJ2-3, with 10 bases that match TRBD2. The CDR3 spans 18 residues. Germline CDR1 is SEHNR and CDR2 is FQNEAQ (reference sequence). V lost 5 bases, J lost 4 bases, and 15 bases stayed unmatched. CDR3 DNA sequence: TGTGCCAGCAGCACCGCGCCGGGACTAGCGATGGTATCAGATACGCAGTATTTT. Its translation is CASSTAPGLAMVSDTQYF.

This clonotype was detected only a few times. The chain carries TRBV20-1 and TRBJ1-2, with no clear D. Trimming removed 1 base at V and 4 bases at J, with 7 bases between. Germline V gene sequence: CDR1 DFQATT, CDR2 SNEGSKA (reference sequence). This CDR3 has 12 residues. The CDR3 DNA follows: TGCAGTGCTAGAGTACAGAGCTATGGCTACACCTTC. Translation: CSARVQSYGYTF.

The chain carries TRBV27 and TRBJ2-7; 9 bases are a match to TRBD1. Germline V gene sequence: CDR1 MNHEY, CDR2 SMNVEV (reference sequence). V lost 4 bases, J lost 2 bases, and 6 bases stayed unmatched. The CDR3 consists of 15 residues. The chain's CDR3 is CASSSRDRDTYEQYF. The CDR3 DNA sequence: TGTGCCAGCAGTTCCCGGGACAGGGACACCTACGAGCAGTACTTC.

This clonotype appeared a few times. This rearrangement joins TRBV6-5 to TRBJ2-1; D gene unclear. Trimming removed 2 bases at V and 11 bases at J, with 10 bases between. There are 12 residues in the CDR3. Germline V gene data show CDR1 as MNHEY and CDR2 as SVGAGI. This CDR3 reads CASSYGGVKQFF. CDR3 sequence (DNA): TGTGCCAGCAGTTACGGTGGGGTTAAGCAGTTCTTC.

This clonotype has only a few counts. The chain is built from TRBV7-2 and TRBJ2-2; D unclear. With 1 base removed from V and 3 bases from J, the gap between germline ends came to 9 bases. CDR1 and CDR2 (germline): SGHTA, FQGNSA. This CDR3 contains 15 residues. CDR3 amino acids: CASSLGRAYTGELFF. CDR3 DNA sequence: TGTGCCAGCAGCTTAGGGCGAGCCTACACCGGGGAGCTGTTTTTT.

The chain employs TRBV30 and TRBJ1-1; D might be TRBD1 (6 bases). This CDR3 is 13 amino acids long. Trimming cost V 8 bases and J 4 bases, with 17 bases left between them. Germline V gene data show CDR1 as GTSNPN and CDR2 as SVGIG (reference sequence). Here the CDR3 DNA reads TGTGCCCGGACAGAAGCCGCGGGCACTGAAGCTTTCTTT. This gives the protein CARTEAAGTEAFF.

The table lists this clonotype with a few counts. The rearrangement links TRBV20-1 to TRBJ1-4, with D hard to call. In germline, CDR1 is DFQATT, CDR2 SNEGSKA (reference sequence). This CDR3 comprises 14 residues. With 5 bases removed from V and 4 bases from J, the gap between germline ends came to 14 bases. The CDR3 sequence: CSAPGPGNNEKLFF. DNA of the CDR3: TGCAGTGCTCCCGGCCCGGGAAATAATGAAAAACTGTTTTTT.

Remarks on this clonotype: The germline gene is not matched at one end of the junction; a read error may be the cause. V gene TRBV5-1 combines with J gene TRBJ2-5; the D is unclear. CDR3 length: 16 amino acids. Germline lookup yields CDR1 SGHRS and CDR2 YFSETQ. CDR3 sequence: CSSSSGTGSSQETQYF. The CDR3 nucleotides read TGCTCCAGCAGCTCCGGAACCGGGTCTTCCCAAGAGACCCAGTACTTC. Drawing the rest from reference TRBV5-1 and TRBJ2-5, the complete variable domain is KAGVTQTPRYLIKTRGQQVTLSCSPISGHRSVSWYQQTPGQGLQFLFEYFSETQRNKGNFPGRFSGRQFSNSRSEMNVSTLELGDSALYLCSSSSGTGSSQETQYFGPGTRLLVL.

This clonotype was observed a single time. The chain has TRBV7-9 and TRBJ2-3; unclear D gene. The CDR3 is 12 residues long. Germline-derived CDR1 and CDR2 are SEHNR and FQNEAQ (reference sequence). V lost 6 bases, J lost 0 bases, and 4 bases lay in between. CDR3 DNA sequence: TGTGCCAGCAGGAGCAGCACAGATACGCAGTATTTT. Its translation is CASRSSTDTQYF. Based on the CDR3 plus reference TRBV7-9 and TRBJ2-3, the full variable domain is DTGVSQNPRHKITKRGQNVTFRCDPISEHNRLYWYRQTLGQGPEFLTYFQNEAQLEKSRLLSDRFSAERPKGSFSTLEIQRTEQGDSAMYLCASRSSTDTQYFGPGTRLTVL.

This clonotype was recorded a few times. V is TRBV14 and J is TRBJ2-7; D is possibly TRBD2 (5 bases). V gave up 1 base and J gave up 5 bases, with 9 bases separating them. Germline V gives CDR1 SGHDN, CDR2 FVKESK. This CDR3 comprises 13 residues. DNA of the CDR3: TGTGCCAGCAGCCAAGTTTACGGGGACGAGCAGTACTTC. Its translation: CASSQVYGDEQYF.

In DNA form, the CDR3 reads TGTGCCAGCAGTTTTAGACGGAACTATGGCTACACCTTC. As protein: CASSFRRNYGYTF. V and J are TRBV12-3 or TRBV12-4 and TRBJ1-2; D is uncertain. V dropped 3 bases and J dropped 2 bases, with 7 bases sitting between them. The CDR3 runs to 13 residues.

The chain couples TRBV7-2 to TRBJ2-7, with D hard to call. Between the trimmed V and J ends, which lost 4 bases and 0 bases, there was a span of 4 bases. Germline assignment: CDR1 SGHTA and CDR2 FQGNSA. This CDR3 has 12 residues. The DNA of the CDR3 is TGTGCCAGCAGCTATACCTCCTACGAGCAGTACTTC. Its protein is CASSYTSYEQYF.

This clonotype was picked up a small number of times. Given a much more abundant clone one base away, this may be a read error. J is TRBJ2-7 and V is TRBV6-1; the D is unclear. This CDR3 has 12 amino acids. The V and J ends lost 2 bases and 3 bases respectively, with 5 bases between them. Germline V gene sequence: CDR1 MNHNS, CDR2 SASEGT. The CDR3: CASSESGYEQYF. Written as DNA, the CDR3 is TGTGCCAGCAGTGAATCGGGCTACGAGCAGTACTTC.

This clonotype occurred many times. This chain joins TRBV14 and TRBJ2-7; the D call may be TRBD1 or TRBD2 (7 bases each). CDR3 length: 14 amino acids. CDR1 is SGHDN and CDR2 is FVKESK in the germline V gene. Trimming stripped 4 bases from V and 4 bases from J, with 14 bases between. In DNA form, the CDR3 reads TGTGCCAGCAGCCCTCGACAGGGAGGGTACGAGCAGTACTTC. Translated, it gives CASSPRQGGYEQYF.

The rearrangement joins TRBV5-1 to TRBJ2-1; D tentatively reads TRBD1 or TRBD2 (5 bases each). V was clipped by 2 bases and J by 8 bases, with 11 bases between them. Germline CDR1 SGHRS, CDR2 YFSETQ. The length of the CDR3 is 13 residues. The CDR3 coding sequence is TGCGCCAGCAGCTTTAGAGGGGTCGATGAGCAGTTCTTC. Its translation is CASSFRGVDEQFF.

This chain uses TRBV2 with TRBJ2-7; D may be TRBD2 (5 bases). V was shortened by 6 bases and J by 0 bases, with 12 bases between the two germline ends. CDR3 length: 14 residues. Germline assignment: CDR1 SNHLY and CDR2 FYNNEI. Here the CDR3 reads CASRRTEVSYEQYF. The CDR3 DNA reads TGTGCCAGCAGAAGGACGGAGGTCTCCTACGAGCAGTACTTC.